What follows are 5 T cell receptor beta chains derived from one specimen sequenced in a study of blood T cell repertoires in COVID-19. The repertoire was sequenced with immunoSEQ multiplex PCR; TCRdb's copy has only in-frame clones and lacks some. Of just over 250,000 clones listed, 84% are singletons. The sequenced sample was PBMCs or T cells enriched from blood (not recorded which). The source of these receptors is a man aged 25 to 40 with acute COVID-19.

Details on this clone: An end of the junction differs from the germline gene, which may be a read error. This rearrangement joins TRBV5-1 to TRBJ1-4, with D tentatively TRBD1 (5 bases). Germline V CDR1 and CDR2: SGHRS, YFSETQ. The CDR3 contains 14 residues. The CDR3 DNA is TGTGCCAGCAGCGCTGGGGGGGTTAATGAAAAACTGTTTTTT. This codes for CASSAGGVNEKLFF.

This chain connects TRBV27 to TRBJ1-1; D gene uncertain. Trimming pared 5 bases from V and 0 bases from J, leaving 7 bases between. CDR1 is MNHEY, CDR2 SMNVEV, per germline (reference sequence). The CDR3 loop spans 13 amino acids. CDR3 bases: TGTGCCAGCAGTCCGTGGCTGAACACTGAAGCTTTCTTT. Its protein product is CASSPWLNTEAFF.

The V and J genes are TRBV19 and TRBJ1-5, with a tentative D call TRBD1 (6 bases). Between the trimmed V and J ends, which lost 3 bases and 2 bases, there was a span of 14 bases. CDR3 length equals 16 residues. Germline V lookup: CDR1 LNHDA, CDR2 SQIVND (reference sequence). In DNA form, the CDR3 reads TGTGCCAGTAGTATTTTTGCAGGGGAAGGCAATCAGCCCCAGCATTTT. The encoded protein is CASSIFAGEGNQPQHF.

The rearrangement joins TRBV18 to TRBJ2-5, with TRBD2 matching 15 bases. V dropped 6 bases and J dropped 2; count of bases not matched to a gene: 4. Germline loops: CDR1 KGHSH, CDR2 LQKENI. This CDR3 spans 16 amino acids. CDR3 region: CASSGLAGGLQETQYF. DNA for the CDR3: TGTGCCAGCTCTGGACTAGCGGGGGGGTTACAAGAGACCCAGTACTTC.

This clone was picked up one time. The chain is built from TRBV28 and TRBJ2-3, with D possibly matching TRBD2 (5 bases). CDR3 length equals 17 residues. V lost 3 bases to trimming and J lost 4 bases, with 20 bases between them. Germline assignment: CDR1 MDHEN and CDR2 SYDVKM. The CDR3 reads CASSLLNLRVSADTQYF. The CDR3 region has the DNA TGTGCCAGCAGTTTGTTAAATCTGAGGGTAAGCGCAGATACGCAGTATTTT.